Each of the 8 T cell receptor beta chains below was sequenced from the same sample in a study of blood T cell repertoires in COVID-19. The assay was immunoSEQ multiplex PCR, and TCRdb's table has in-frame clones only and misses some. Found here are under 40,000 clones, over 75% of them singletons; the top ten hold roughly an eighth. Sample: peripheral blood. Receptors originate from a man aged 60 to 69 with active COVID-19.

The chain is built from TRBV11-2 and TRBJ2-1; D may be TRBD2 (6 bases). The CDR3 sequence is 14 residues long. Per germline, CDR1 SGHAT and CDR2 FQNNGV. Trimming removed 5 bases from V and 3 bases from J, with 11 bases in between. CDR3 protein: CASSVRENYNEQFF. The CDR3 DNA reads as TGTGCCAGCAGCGTGCGGGAAAACTACAATGAGCAGTTCTTC.

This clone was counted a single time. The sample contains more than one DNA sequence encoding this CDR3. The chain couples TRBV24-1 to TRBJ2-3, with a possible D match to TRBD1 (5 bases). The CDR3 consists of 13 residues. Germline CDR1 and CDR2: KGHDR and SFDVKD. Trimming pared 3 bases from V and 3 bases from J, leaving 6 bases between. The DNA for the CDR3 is TGTGCCACCAGTGATGGGGCTACAGATACGCAGTATTTT. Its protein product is CATSDGATDTQYF.

The CDR3 DNA sequence: TGTGCCAGCAGCCAAGAAGGGGGACGGAGGCACGAGCAGTACTTC. Protein sequence: CASSQEGGRRHEQYF. The chain couples TRBV14 to TRBJ2-7; the D gene is possibly TRBD1 (6 bases). CDR1 and CDR2 from the germline V gene are SGHDN and FVKESK. V was pared by 0 bases and J by 5 bases, with 14 bases between. CDR3 size: 15 residues.

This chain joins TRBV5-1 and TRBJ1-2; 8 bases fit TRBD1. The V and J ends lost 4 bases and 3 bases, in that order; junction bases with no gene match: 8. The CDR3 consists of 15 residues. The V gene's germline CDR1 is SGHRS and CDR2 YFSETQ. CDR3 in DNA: TGCGCCAGCAGCGGGGATTCAGGGGGCGACTATGGCTACACCTTC. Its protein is CASSGDSGGDYGYTF.

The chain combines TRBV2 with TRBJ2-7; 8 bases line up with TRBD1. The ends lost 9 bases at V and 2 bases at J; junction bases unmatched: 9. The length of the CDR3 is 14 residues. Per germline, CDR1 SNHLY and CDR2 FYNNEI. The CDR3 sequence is CASDHGQGTYEQYF. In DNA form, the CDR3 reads TGTGCCAGTGATCACGGACAGGGTACCTACGAGCAGTACTTC.

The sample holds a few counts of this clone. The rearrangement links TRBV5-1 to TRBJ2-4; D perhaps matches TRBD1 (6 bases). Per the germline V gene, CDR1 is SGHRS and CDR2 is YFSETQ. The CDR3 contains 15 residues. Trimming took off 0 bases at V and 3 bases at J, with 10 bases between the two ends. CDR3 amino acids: CASSLGGLGKNIQYF. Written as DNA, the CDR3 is TGCGCCAGCAGCTTGGGGGGGCTGGGCAAAAACATTCAGTACTTC.

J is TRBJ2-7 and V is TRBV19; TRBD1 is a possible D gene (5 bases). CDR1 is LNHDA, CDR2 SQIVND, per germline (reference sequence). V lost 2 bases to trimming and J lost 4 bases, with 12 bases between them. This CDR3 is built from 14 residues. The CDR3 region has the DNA TGTGCCAGTAGTATATCAGGACAACAATACGAGCAGTACTTC. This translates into CASSISGQQYEQYF.

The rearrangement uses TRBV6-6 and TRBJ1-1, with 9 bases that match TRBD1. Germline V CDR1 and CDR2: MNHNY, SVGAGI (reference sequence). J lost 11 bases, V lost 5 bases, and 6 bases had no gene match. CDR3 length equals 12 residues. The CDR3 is CASSGGTGFAFF. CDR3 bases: TGTGCCAGCAGTGGGGGGACAGGGTTCGCTTTCTTT.